The 6 T cell receptor beta chains below were found in one sample sequenced in a study of blood T cell repertoires in COVID-19. The repertoire was sequenced with immunoSEQ multiplex PCR; TCRdb's copy has only in-frame clones and lacks some. This sample has 200,000 to 300,000 clones, with about 88% found just once. The sample consisted of peripheral blood. The receptors stem from a man aged 25 to 40 with active or convalescent COVID-19.

This clone has just one count. This chain uses TRBV18 with TRBJ1-4, with unresolved D. The CDR3 contains 15 residues. Trimming shortened V by 3 bases and J by 5 bases, and 13 bases separated the two germline ends. From germline, CDR1 is KGHSH and CDR2 LQKENI. The CDR3 DNA reads TGTGCCAGCTCACCGTCTTATCGAGGGAATGAAAAACTGTTTTTT. This encodes CASSPSYRGNEKLFF. Combining the CDR3 with reference TRBV18 and TRBJ1-4 gives the whole variable domain NAGVMQNPRHLVRRRGQEARLRCSPMKGHSHVYWYRQLPEEGLKFMVYLQKENIIDESGMPKERFSAEFPKEGPSILRIQQVVRGDSAAYFCASSPSYRGNEKLFFGSGTQLSVL.

This rearrangement joins TRBV5-4 to TRBJ2-2; possibly TRBD1 for D (6 bases). The CDR3 extends over 16 amino acids. Looked up from germline, CDR1 is SGHNT and CDR2 is YYREEE (reference sequence). The V and J ends lost 4 bases and 0 bases respectively, with 13 bases between them. CDR3 residues: CASSPQGQANTGELFF. CDR3 bases: TGTGCCAGCAGCCCCCAGGGACAAGCGAACACCGGGGAGCTGTTTTTT.

Remarks on this clone: This may be a read error, as it is one base from a much larger clone. The V call is TRBV7-8, the J call TRBJ2-7, with TRBD2 identical over 7 bases. Germline CDR1 and CDR2: SGHVS and FQNEAQ. The J segment lost 1 base and the V segment lost 1 base, leaving 4 bases of the junction unmatched. The CDR3 has 15 residues. DNA for the CDR3: TGTGCCAGCAGCTTAGGCCGGGACTATTCCTACGAGCAGTACTTC. Translation: CASSLGRDYSYEQYF.

The chain has TRBV3-1 (or the pseudogene TRBV3-2) and TRBJ2-1, with 9 nucleotides matching TRBD2. Germline assignment: CDR1 LGHDT and CDR2 YNNKEL (reference sequence). Trimming took 1 base from V and 10 from J; bases not matched to a gene: 5. This CDR3 is built from 14 residues. CDR3 sequence (DNA): TGTGCCAGCAGCCAAGTTTGGGCGGGGGGGGAGCAGTTCTTC. Its protein is CASSQVWAGGEQFF.

The chain couples TRBV9 to TRBJ1-3, with D unresolved. Germline V gives CDR1 SGDLS, CDR2 YYNGEE. V lost 4 bases and J 1 base, leaving 9 bases between the germline ends. CDR3 length equals 14 residues. The DNA of the CDR3 is TGTGCCAGCAGCCCAGTGACTTCTGGAAACACCATATATTTT. Translated: CASSPVTSGNTIYF.

The chain couples TRBV6-5 to TRBJ2-2, with 8 nucleotides matching TRBD1. The germline gives CDR1 MNHEY, CDR2 SVGAGI. The CDR3 extends over 12 amino acids. V shed 6 bases, J shed 13 bases, and the junction held 7 bases outside the gene matches. CDR3 in amino acids: CASRSDRAGLFF. The CDR3 bases are TGTGCCAGCAGATCGGACAGGGCGGGGCTGTTTTTT.